This TCR beta chain was documented in a study of blood T cell repertoires in COVID-19. Across the study: T cells, B-cell-depleted T cells, or PBMCs provided the cDNA or gDNA that served as material.

In the authors' methods: Amplifying reference gene primers gave estimates of nucleated cell counts. Measured with immunoSEQ multiplex PCR; TCRdb has only the in-frame clones, and not every one. The DNA gave D and trimming, while V, J and clone size come from that table. The sample yields approximately 120,000 clones, roughly 88% seen once. The CDR3 loop spans 15 amino acids. Per germline, CDR1 MNHEY and CDR2 SMNVEV (reference sequence). V lost 7 bases and J lost 2, with 15 bases in between. This chain connects TRBV27 to TRBJ1-3, with D possibly matching TRBD1 (5 bases). The receptor's source is a human donor in a cohort sampled during active COVID-19. Material for sequencing was peripheral blood. CDR3 DNA sequence: TGTGCCAGCACCAGGACATTCGCCCCTGGAAACACCATATATTTT. Its translation is CASTRTFAPGNTIYF.